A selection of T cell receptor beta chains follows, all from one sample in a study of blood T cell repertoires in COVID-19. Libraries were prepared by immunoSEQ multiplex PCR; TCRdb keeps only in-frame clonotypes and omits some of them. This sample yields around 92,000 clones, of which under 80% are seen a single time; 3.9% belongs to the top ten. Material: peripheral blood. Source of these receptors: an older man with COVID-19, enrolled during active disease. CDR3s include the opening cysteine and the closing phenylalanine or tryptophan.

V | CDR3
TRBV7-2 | CASSFGTSGREYQETQYF
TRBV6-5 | CASSKPGLLGNEQFF
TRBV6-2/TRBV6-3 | CASSYGRTSNYGYTF
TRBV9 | CASSVGTGPTEAFF
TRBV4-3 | CASSQEASGRGYEQYF
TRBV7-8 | CASSLSGPQFF
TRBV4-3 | CASSQLQGAYEQYF
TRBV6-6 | CASSYGQYEAFF
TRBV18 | CASSPSGGAYEQYF
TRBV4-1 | CASSQEWGPPVRYSNQPQHF
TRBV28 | CASSGTSGIQETQYF
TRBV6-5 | CASSLGGTLDAEAFF
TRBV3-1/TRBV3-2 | CASSQGLAGGGETQYF
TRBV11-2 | CASSFGGQETQYF
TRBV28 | CASGGGQGYYGYTF